These T cell receptor beta chains were read from a single sample in a study of Graves' ophthalmopathy and Graves' hyperthyroidism. From the multiplex PCR reads, TCRdb called clonotypes with MiXCR, one entry per CDR3 protein. This sample carries 200,000 to 300,000 distinct CDR3 sequences, around 45% of them seen once, and the ten largest clones take approximately 44%. The specimen was peripheral blood. The receptors were sampled from an adult man with Graves' ophthalmopathy. Both conserved end residues are part of each CDR3. A D gene is named only where the DNA matches it firmly. Expanded clones get a size class; other rows say once, few or many, or leave the size out.

cdr3_aa	cdr3_nt	j_call	v_call	clone_size	d_call
CASRGVGATLGTEAFF	TGTGCCAGCAGGGGGGTTGGGGCGACGTTGGGGACTGAAGCTTTCTTT	TRBJ1-1	TRBV7-2	NA	NA
CASSRDSPNSNQPQHF	TGTGCCAGCAGCCGGGACAGCCCCAATAGCAATCAGCCCCAGCATTTT	TRBJ1-5	TRBV2	many	TRBD1
CASSLVSTSTEAFF	TGTGCCAGCAGCTTGGTATCCACCTCCACTGAAGCTTTCTTT	TRBJ1-1	TRBV5-5	NA	NA
CSASNRDTEAFF	TGCAGTGCTAGTAATAGGGACACTGAAGCTTTCTTT	TRBJ1-1	TRBV20-1	few	NA
CAISPGQGLLEAFF	TGTGCCATCAGCCCCGGACAGGGCTTACTTGAAGCTTTCTTT	TRBJ1-1	TRBV10-3	NA	TRBD1
CSARVGRASDTQYF	TGCAGTGCTAGAGTTGGGAGGGCGTCAGATACGCAGTACTTC	TRBJ2-5	TRBV20-1	NA	TRBD2
CASSPGRVWAGELFF	TGTGCCAGCAGCCCAGGCAGGGTTTGGGCCGGGGAGCTGTTTTTT	TRBJ2-2	TRBV7-9	NA	NA
CASSGTGSFGANVLTF	TGTGCCAGCAGCGGGACAGGGTCTTTCGGGGCCAACGTCCTGACTTTC	TRBJ2-6	TRBV7-9	once	TRBD1
CASSLRDSRYEQYF	TGTGCCAGCAGTCTCCGGGACTCACGCTACGAGCAGTACTTC	TRBJ2-7	TRBV7-6	NA	NA
CSATDTRLAGGAYNEQFF	TGCAGTGCTACCGATACTCGACTAGCGGGAGGAGCGTACAATGAGCAGTTCTTC	TRBJ2-1	TRBV20-1	NA	TRBD2
CATSRDLVHTGELFF	TGTGCCACCAGCAGAGACCTCGTGCACACCGGGGAGCTGTTTTTT	TRBJ2-2	TRBV15	NA	NA
CASSKGLAGELGETQYF	TGTGCCAGCAGCAAGGGACTAGCGGGGGAACTAGGGGAGACCCAGTACTTC	TRBJ2-5	TRBV6-5	NA	TRBD2
CASSEAWTGGAQYF	TGTGCCAGCAGTGAAGCTTGGACAGGGGGGGCCCAGTACTTC	TRBJ2-5	TRBV10-3	NA	TRBD1
CASSFDRLGDQPQHF	TGTGCCAGCAGTTTCGACAGGTTGGGCGATCAGCCCCAGCATTTT	TRBJ1-5	TRBV12-3/TRBV12-4	NA	NA
CSVRTSGQETQYF	TGCAGCGTCCGAACGAGCGGGCAAGAGACCCAGTACTTC	TRBJ2-5	TRBV29-1	NA	NA
CASSEEQGNEKLFF	TGTGCCAGCAGTGAGGAACAGGGTAATGAAAAACTGTTTTTT	TRBJ1-4	TRBV7-3	NA	NA
CASSLLAGAGNSPLHF	TGTGCCAGCAGCTTACTAGCGGGGGCGGGTAATTCACCCCTCCACTTT	TRBJ1-6	TRBV7-2	NA	NA
CSAVQGLNGYTF	TGCAGCGCCGTACAGGGGTTAAATGGCTACACCTTC	TRBJ1-2	TRBV29-1	many	TRBD1
CASSPGTSGMNTEAFF	TGTGCCAGCAGCCCTGGGACATCAGGAATGAACACTGAAGCTTTCTTT	TRBJ1-1	TRBV7-9	NA	NA
CASSLGQGTIYGYTF	TGTGCCAGCAGCTTGGGACAGGGGACTATCTATGGCTACACCTTC	TRBJ1-2	TRBV5-6	few	TRBD1
CASSYLGNTEAFF	TGTGCCAGCAGTTACCTGGGGAACACTGAAGCTTTCTTT	TRBJ1-1	TRBV6-6	once	NA
CASCLRTQGETQYF	TGTGCCAGCTGCTTACGGACGCAGGGAGAGACCCAGTACTTC	TRBJ2-5	TRBV7-6	NA	NA
CSARVPLANYGYTF	TGCAGTGCTAGAGTTCCACTGGCTAACTATGGCTACACCTTC	TRBJ1-2	TRBV20-1	many	NA
CSARGQGRNSPLHF	TGCAGTGCTAGAGGACAGGGGAGGAATTCACCCCTCCACTTT	TRBJ1-6	TRBV20-1	few	TRBD1
CASSRRDRVEAFF	TGTGCCAGCAGCCGCCGGGACAGGGTTGAAGCTTTCTTT	TRBJ1-1	TRBV6-5	NA	TRBD1
CASSDSPGGYTF	TGTGCCAGCAGTGACAGTCCAGGGGGCTACACCTTC	TRBJ1-2	TRBV2	NA	NA
CASSLNGGRQETQYF	TGTGCCAGCAGCCTAAATGGGGGCCGGCAAGAGACCCAGTACTTC	TRBJ2-5	TRBV7-3	NA	NA
CASSLLFGGAYEQYF	TGTGCCAGCAGCTTATTGTTTGGCGGCGCCTACGAGCAGTACTTC	TRBJ2-7	TRBV7-8	NA	NA
CASSYSAGQYEQYF	TGTGCCAGCAGTTACTCAGCGGGACAGTACGAGCAGTACTTC	TRBJ2-7	TRBV6-5	NA	NA
CASSYSGDGGGYTF	TGTGCCAGCAGTTACTCAGGGGATGGTGGAGGCTACACCTTC	TRBJ1-2	TRBV6-5	few	NA
CAGGTGPLEQYF	TGTGCCGGCGGGACCGGACCCCTCGAGCAGTACTTC	TRBJ2-7	TRBV2	NA	NA
CASSLGTGASNQPQHF	TGTGCCAGCAGCTTGGGGACAGGGGCCAGCAATCAGCCCCAGCATTTT	TRBJ1-5	TRBV7-9	few	TRBD1
CASSPSGTAISYEQYF	TGTGCCAGCAGCCCATCCGGGACAGCTATCTCCTACGAGCAGTACTTC	TRBJ2-7	TRBV7-2	NA	TRBD1
CSAGRYEGARTEAFF	TGCAGTGCTGGACGGTACGAGGGGGCGAGGACTGAAGCTTTCTTT	TRBJ1-1	TRBV20-1	NA	TRBD1
CSAIGLTYEQYF	TGCAGTGCCATAGGGCTGACCTACGAGCAGTACTTC	TRBJ2-7	TRBV20-1	NA	NA
CASSPPGTVNEKLFF	TGTGCCAGCAGTCCCCCCGGGACAGTTAATGAAAAACTGTTTTTT	TRBJ1-4	TRBV5-4	NA	TRBD1
CASSLSPWTGSEQYF	TGTGCCAGCAGCTTAAGCCCCTGGACAGGGTCCGAGCAGTACTTC	TRBJ2-7	TRBV7-2	NA	TRBD1
CASGPGLAGRWGYTF	TGTGCTAGTGGTCCTGGTCTCGCGGGACGATGGGGCTACACCTTC	TRBJ1-2	TRBV12-5	NA	NA
CASSSTGANVLTF	TGCGCCAGCAGCAGTACTGGGGCCAACGTCCTGACTTTC	TRBJ2-6	TRBV5-1	NA	NA
CASSLVVGNYEQYF	TGTGCCAGCAGCTTAGTGGTGGGCAACTACGAGCAGTACTTC	TRBJ2-7	TRBV5-6	NA	NA
CASSLVPGMWGAPGQGNSPLHF	TGTGCCAGCAGCTTAGTTCCCGGGATGTGGGGGGCTCCGGGACAGGGTAATTCACCCCTCCACTTT	TRBJ1-6	TRBV7-3	NA	TRBD1
CASSPRGTRASGKYEQYF	TGTGCCAGCAGTCCTCGGGGGACTAGGGCTAGCGGGAAATACGAGCAGTACTTC	TRBJ2-7	TRBV2	NA	TRBD2
CASSHRGGELFF	TGTGCCAGCAGTCACAGGGGGGGGGAGCTGTTTTTT	TRBJ2-2	TRBV7-2	once	TRBD1
CASSPTRGFGNTIYF	TGTGCCAGCAGCCCGACGAGGGGGTTTGGAAACACCATATATTTT	TRBJ1-3	TRBV7-9	NA	NA
CASSLDQRGEQYF	TGTGCCAGCAGCTTGGATCAGCGGGGGGAGCAGTACTTC	TRBJ2-7	TRBV5-8	few	TRBD2
CASSSPPRTGGSQPQHF	TGTGCCAGCAGTTCCCCTCCTCGAACGGGCGGGTCTCAGCCCCAGCATTTT	TRBJ1-5	TRBV12-3/TRBV12-4	NA	NA
CAIRAGETQYF	TGTGCCATCAGAGCGGGGGAGACCCAGTACTTC	TRBJ2-5	TRBV10-3	NA	TRBD2
CASGNSGGNQPQHF	TGTGCTAGTGGTAACTCTGGGGGCAATCAGCCCCAGCATTTT	TRBJ1-5	TRBV12-5	few	NA
CASSYSQVDNSPLHF	TGTGCCAGCAGTTACTCACAGGTTGATAATTCACCCCTCCACTTT	TRBJ1-6	TRBV6-5	NA	NA
CASSLVGSVTYEQYF	TGTGCCAGCAGCTTAGTAGGTTCCGTCACCTACGAGCAGTACTTC	TRBJ2-7	TRBV7-2	NA	NA
CAISESLLRDRVDTGTYEQYF	TGTGCCATCAGTGAGTCTCTCCTCCGGGACAGGGTTGATACCGGGACCTACGAGCAGTACTTC	TRBJ2-7	TRBV10-3	few	TRBD1
CASRTGTRVREQYF	TGTGCCAGCCGTACAGGGACTCGTGTGAGGGAGCAGTACTTC	TRBJ2-7	TRBV11-2	NA	NA
CASSLATAGATEAFF	TGTGCCAGCAGCTTAGCTACCGCTGGGGCCACTGAAGCTTTCTTT	TRBJ1-1	TRBV7-6	few	NA
CATRDREDEQFF	TGTGCCACCAGGGACAGGGAGGATGAGCAGTTCTTC	TRBJ2-1	TRBV10-3	once	TRBD1
CSVEGQGGYEASF	TGCAGCGTTGAAGGGCAGGGGGGTTATGAAGCTTCCTTT	TRBJ1-1	TRBV29-1	NA	TRBD1